The clone carrying this TCR beta chain occurred a few times. These data originate in a study of blood T cell repertoires in COVID-19. The germline CDR1 and CDR2 sequences are ENHRY and SYGVKD. The CDR3 contains 12 residues. Trimming left V 5 bases short and J 5 bases short, with 9 bases between. TCRdb's copy holds only in-frame clones and misses some; the assay was immunoSEQ multiplex PCR. The profile covers approximately 98,000 clones, with roughly 82% appearing a single time and around 18% taken by the ten largest. The sequence derives from a man aged 80 or over with acute or convalescent COVID-19. This chain joins TRBV10-3 and TRBJ1-2, with D possibly being TRBD1 (5 bases). Sequencing input: peripheral blood. The CDR3 coding sequence is TGTGCCATCAGTCCGGACAAATATGGCTACACCTTC. This encodes CAISPDKYGYTF.